The present entry profiles one T cell receptor beta chain with its context. Antigen unknown. TCRdb used MiXCR to reprocess the 5' RACE reads, holding one entry per CDR3 protein. The sample holds roughly 130,000 distinct CDR3 sequences, around a sixth seen once. This CDR3 has 15 amino acids. The trim removed 5 bases at V and 0 bases at J, leaving 6 bases unmatched. The germline CDR1 and CDR2 sequences are SGHAT and FQNNGV. The source of the sample is a study of T-cell memory formation after mild COVID-19. Study results and caveats: The pre-infection memory compartment contained some responding clones, suggesting cross-reactive memory joined.

This rearrangement joins TRBV11-2 to TRBJ2-5; 7 nucleotides align to TRBD1. The clonotype originates from an adult woman who had mild COVID-19 (a few samples of this study predate the infection). Cell type and time point are not known. The source material was PBMCs or a T cell subset sorted from them (not recorded which). This CDR3 is CASSTDRANQETQYF. For the CDR3, the DNA is TGTGCCAGCAGCACTGACAGGGCTAACCAAGAGACCCAGTACTTC.